This T cell receptor (beta chain) originates from a study of human T cells and chemical hapten exposure. The ends were cut back, 7 bases at V and 5 bases at J, with 14 bases in the middle. The CDR3 is made up of 14 amino acids. From germline, CDR1 is KGHDR and CDR2 SFDVKD. This clonotype was observed a handful of times. The target antigen is unknown. The study, taken as a whole, reports: Relative to control repertoires, expanded TCRs gave rise to significantly more large CDR3 similarity clusters.

Within the library, unique molecular identifiers were attached to each individual cDNA molecule. One entry per CDR3 protein results from TCRdb running MiXCR on the RACE reads. The sample shows about 120,000 distinct CDR3 sequences, over 10% of them seen only once. Time point indicated: patch test 1, 2 weeks after DPC sensitization. The treatment is: therapeutic diphenylcyclopropenone sensitization with weekly scalp DPC. The material sequenced was whole blood, taken in connection with sensitization to the hapten diphenylcyclopropenone (DPC). V gene TRBV24-1 combines with J gene TRBJ2-1; weak D call: TRBD1 (5 bases). This clonotype was obtained from a woman between 45 and 65 years old with alopecia areata. Some clones in this sample may be carry-over from other donors' samples. The CDR3 sequence: CATSRSSQDNEQFF. The CDR3 coding sequence is TGTGCCACCAGCCGGTCATCACAGGACAATGAGCAGTTCTTC.